These T cell receptor beta chains were read from a single sample in a study of shared clonotypes between healthy human individuals. Measured with immunoSEQ multiplex PCR; TCRdb has only the in-frame clones, and not every one. This repertoire shows over a million clones, roughly 75% found once; its top ten account for about 1.5%. Material for sequencing was memory CD4+ T cells sorted from blood. These receptors all stem from a man aged 18 to 30 in good health. The CDR3 runs from the conserved cysteine through the conserved F or W. The order of the fields is D gene, clone size, V gene, J gene, CDR3 protein, CDR3 DNA. The D gene is left open where the match is weak. A row's size may be missing; if present it is once, few, many or a size class.

d_call: .
clone_size: .
v_call: TRBV18
j_call: TRBJ1-2
cdr3_aa: CASSAVPMGGYTF
cdr3_nt: TGTGCCAGCTCCGCCGTGCCTATGGGTGGCTACACCTTC

d_call: .
clone_size: .
v_call: TRBV5-4
j_call: TRBJ1-1
cdr3_aa: CASRSVSAPEAFF
cdr3_nt: TGTGCCAGCAGATCGGTCAGTGCCCCGGAAGCTTTCTTT

d_call: .
clone_size: .
v_call: TRBV7-9
j_call: TRBJ2-2
cdr3_aa: CASSFGHNTGELFF
cdr3_nt: TGTGCCAGCAGCTTTGGACACAACACCGGGGAGCTGTTTTTT

d_call: .
clone_size: .
v_call: TRBV28
j_call: TRBJ2-1
cdr3_aa: CASSTSGSRYNEQFF
cdr3_nt: TGTGCCAGCAGTACCTCAGGGTCCAGATACAATGAGCAGTTCTTC

d_call: TRBD1
clone_size: .
v_call: TRBV10-1
j_call: TRBJ2-3
cdr3_aa: CASSESTSGGSQYF
cdr3_nt: TGCGCCAGCAGTGAGTCGACATCAGGGGGCTCGCAGTATTTT

d_call: TRBD1
clone_size: .
v_call: TRBV19
j_call: TRBJ2-7
cdr3_aa: CASRETGGPTYEQYF
cdr3_nt: TGTGCCAGTAGAGAGACAGGGGGCCCAACCTACGAGCAGTACTTC

d_call: TRBD1
clone_size: .
v_call: TRBV7-9
j_call: TRBJ1-5
cdr3_aa: CASSPLGTGIQPQHF
cdr3_nt: TGTGCCAGCAGCCCTCTGGGGACAGGGATCCAGCCCCAGCATTTT

d_call: .
clone_size: .
v_call: TRBV29-1
j_call: TRBJ2-5
cdr3_aa: CSVEAPQGRETQYF
cdr3_nt: TGCAGCGTTGAAGCCCCTCAGGGGAGGGAGACCCAGTACTTC

d_call: .
clone_size: .
v_call: TRBV28
j_call: TRBJ1-2
cdr3_aa: CASSLGQSYGYTF
cdr3_nt: TGTGCCAGCAGTTTAGGTCAGAGCTATGGCTACACCTTC

d_call: .
clone_size: .
v_call: TRBV6-1
j_call: TRBJ2-1
cdr3_aa: CAMRRASYNEQFF
cdr3_nt: TGTGCCATGCGGAGGGCTTCCTACAATGAGCAGTTCTTC

d_call: TRBD1
clone_size: few
v_call: TRBV6-1
j_call: TRBJ2-2
cdr3_aa: CASSDPLGTGGSGELFF
cdr3_nt: TGTGCCAGCAGTGATCCACTGGGGACAGGGGGCAGCGGGGAGCTGTTTTTT

d_call: TRBD1
clone_size: .
v_call: TRBV5-1
j_call: TRBJ2-7
cdr3_aa: CASSPGTGEREQYF
cdr3_nt: TGCGCCAGCAGCCCCGGGACAGGGGAGCGCGAGCAGTACTTC

d_call: .
clone_size: .
v_call: TRBV18
j_call: TRBJ1-5
cdr3_aa: CASSLDLQGLGNQPQHF
cdr3_nt: TGTGCCAGCTCACTAGATTTGCAGGGATTAGGCAATCAGCCCCAGCATTTT

d_call: .
clone_size: once
v_call: TRBV28
j_call: TRBJ2-5
cdr3_aa: CASSRGREQYF
cdr3_nt: TGTGCCTCATCCAGGGGGAGGGAGCAGTACTTC

d_call: .
clone_size: .
v_call: TRBV28
j_call: TRBJ2-3
cdr3_aa: CASSLRGGSTDTQYF
cdr3_nt: TGTGCCAGCAGTCTCCGAGGGGGAAGCACAGATACGCAGTATTTT

d_call: TRBD1
clone_size: .
v_call: TRBV12-5
j_call: TRBJ2-5
cdr3_aa: CASAPGQTQETQYF
cdr3_nt: TGTGCTAGTGCCCCGGGACAGACACAAGAGACCCAGTACTTC

d_call: .
clone_size: .
v_call: TRBV19
j_call: TRBJ1-3
cdr3_aa: CASSAFGQFSGNTIYF
cdr3_nt: TGTGCCAGTAGTGCCTTCGGACAGTTCTCTGGAAACACCATATATTTT

d_call: .
clone_size: many
v_call: TRBV28
j_call: TRBJ2-7
cdr3_aa: CASSSGDLQRLF
cdr3_nt: TGTGCCAGCAGTTCCGGGGACCTCCAACGGCTCTTC

d_call: TRBD1
clone_size: .
v_call: TRBV7-2
j_call: TRBJ2-2
cdr3_aa: CASPPGQGYTGELFF
cdr3_nt: TGTGCCAGCCCGCCGGGACAGGGGTACACCGGGGAGCTGTTTTTT

d_call: .
clone_size: few
v_call: TRBV7-2
j_call: TRBJ2-1
cdr3_aa: CASSLAISVNEQFF
cdr3_nt: TGTGCCAGCAGCTTAGCAATTAGCGTTAATGAGCAGTTCTTC

d_call: TRBD1
clone_size: .
v_call: TRBV19
j_call: TRBJ1-4
cdr3_aa: CASSGTVNEKLFF
cdr3_nt: TGTGCCAGTAGCGGGACAGTTAATGAAAAACTGTTTTTT

d_call: .
clone_size: .
v_call: TRBV10-3
j_call: TRBJ1-6
cdr3_aa: CAISEGQPYSPLHF
cdr3_nt: TGTGCCATCAGTGAAGGGCAGCCCTATTCACCCCTCCACTTT

d_call: TRBD2
clone_size: .
v_call: TRBV13
j_call: TRBJ2-5
cdr3_aa: CASSQGLAPETQYF
cdr3_nt: TGTGCCAGCAGCCAAGGACTAGCCCCAGAGACCCAGTACTTC

d_call: TRBD1
clone_size: .
v_call: TRBV5-1
j_call: TRBJ1-3
cdr3_aa: CASSQGTAGNTIYF
cdr3_nt: TGCGCCAGCAGCCAGGGGACAGCTGGAAACACCATATATTTT

d_call: .
clone_size: many
v_call: TRBV5-1
j_call: TRBJ2-7
cdr3_aa: CASSLGQGEQYF
cdr3_nt: TGCGCCAGCAGCTTGGGTCAGGGCGAGCAGTACTTC

d_call: .
clone_size: once
v_call: TRBV27
j_call: TRBJ2-1
cdr3_aa: CASSFGRARSSYNEQFF
cdr3_nt: TGTGCCAGCAGTTTCGGACGGGCAAGGAGCTCCTACAATGAGCAGTTCTTC

d_call: .
clone_size: once
v_call: TRBV6-6
j_call: TRBJ2-5
cdr3_aa: CASTQQPGETQYF
cdr3_nt: TGTGCCAGCACCCAACAACCCGGCGAGACCCAGTACTTC

d_call: TRBD1
clone_size: .
v_call: TRBV2
j_call: TRBJ1-5
cdr3_aa: CASRGTGSGNQPQHF
cdr3_nt: TGTGCCAGCAGGGGGACAGGGAGCGGCAATCAGCCCCAGCATTTT

d_call: .
clone_size: .
v_call: TRBV19
j_call: TRBJ1-1
cdr3_aa: CASSIDQGGTEAFF
cdr3_nt: TGTGCCAGTAGTATAGATCAAGGGGGGACTGAAGCTTTCTTT

d_call: .
clone_size: .
v_call: TRBV14
j_call: TRBJ2-7
cdr3_aa: CASSQEALSSSYEQYF
cdr3_nt: TGTGCCAGCAGCCAAGAAGCCCTGTCCAGCTCCTACGAGCAGTACTTC

d_call: .
clone_size: .
v_call: TRBV4-1
j_call: TRBJ2-2
cdr3_aa: CASSQAGAGELFF
cdr3_nt: TGCGCCAGCAGCCAAGCAGGGGCCGGGGAGCTGTTTTTT

d_call: .
clone_size: .
v_call: TRBV15
j_call: TRBJ1-5
cdr3_aa: CATSRGSTVAGNQPQHF
cdr3_nt: TGTGCCACCAGCAGAGGATCCACAGTCGCTGGGAATCAGCCCCAGCATTTT

d_call: TRBD1
clone_size: .
v_call: TRBV14
j_call: TRBJ2-7
cdr3_aa: CASSQTTGVRQYF
cdr3_nt: TGTGCCAGCAGCCAAACGACAGGGGTCAGGCAGTACTTC

d_call: .
clone_size: .
v_call: TRBV5-1
j_call: TRBJ2-3
cdr3_aa: CASSLMGVMADTQYF
cdr3_nt: TGCGCCAGCAGCTTGATGGGGGTGATGGCAGATACGCAGTATTTT

d_call: TRBD1
clone_size: .
v_call: TRBV14
j_call: TRBJ1-2
cdr3_aa: CASSLTGVYGYTF
cdr3_nt: TGTGCCAGCAGCCTAACAGGGGTCTATGGCTACACCTTC

d_call: .
clone_size: few
v_call: TRBV2
j_call: TRBJ2-3
cdr3_aa: CASRVGIVYSASTDTQYF
cdr3_nt: TGTGCCAGCAGAGTCGGGATCGTTTATTCGGCGAGCACAGATACGCAGTATTTT

d_call: .
clone_size: .
v_call: TRBV2
j_call: TRBJ2-5
cdr3_aa: CASSAGLMTGGLETQYF
cdr3_nt: TGTGCCAGCAGCGCCGGATTAATGACAGGAGGGCTTGAGACCCAGTACTTC

d_call: .
clone_size: few
v_call: TRBV11-2
j_call: TRBJ2-5
cdr3_aa: CASSLGREQETQYF
cdr3_nt: TGTGCCAGCAGCCTTGGACGAGAACAAGAGACCCAGTACTTC

d_call: .
clone_size: .
v_call: TRBV5-1
j_call: TRBJ1-2
cdr3_aa: CASSAGLNYGYTF
cdr3_nt: TGCGCCAGCAGTGCGGGACTTAACTATGGCTACACCTTC

d_call: .
clone_size: .
v_call: TRBV6-1
j_call: TRBJ1-1
cdr3_aa: CASSANGHTEAFF
cdr3_nt: TGTGCCAGCAGTGCAAACGGTCACACTGAAGCTTTCTTT

d_call: .
clone_size: .
v_call: TRBV21-1
j_call: TRBJ2-7
cdr3_aa: CASKHGGRNEHEQYF
cdr3_nt: TGTGCCAGTAAGCACGGTGGGAGAAATGAGCACGAGCAGTACTTC

d_call: TRBD1
clone_size: once
v_call: TRBV7-8
j_call: TRBJ1-5
cdr3_aa: CASSGTGVSNQPQHF
cdr3_nt: TGTGCCAGCAGCGGTACAGGGGTAAGCAATCAGCCCCAGCATTTT

d_call: .
clone_size: .
v_call: TRBV19
j_call: TRBJ1-1
cdr3_aa: CASMGRVAEAFF
cdr3_nt: TGTGCCAGTATGGGCAGGGTTGCTGAAGCTTTCTTT

d_call: .
clone_size: .
v_call: TRBV18
j_call: TRBJ2-3
cdr3_aa: CASSRGGGDTQYF
cdr3_nt: TGTGCCAGCTCGCGAGGGGGAGGGGATACGCAGTATTTT

d_call: TRBD1
clone_size: .
v_call: TRBV30
j_call: TRBJ1-5
cdr3_aa: CAWSVRAGGAGQPQHF
cdr3_nt: TGTGCCTGGAGTGTAAGGGCAGGGGGCGCGGGTCAGCCCCAGCATTTT

d_call: .
clone_size: .
v_call: TRBV6-1
j_call: TRBJ1-3
cdr3_aa: CASSSRTGNTIYF
cdr3_nt: TGTGCCAGCAGTTCTCGGACAGGAAACACCATATATTTT

d_call: .
clone_size: few
v_call: TRBV5-1
j_call: TRBJ2-3
cdr3_aa: CASSLEWGADTQYF
cdr3_nt: TGCGCCAGCAGCTTGGAATGGGGGGCAGATACGCAGTATTTT

d_call: .
clone_size: few
v_call: TRBV6-6
j_call: TRBJ2-7
cdr3_aa: CASSPRLTASYEQYF
cdr3_nt: TGTGCCAGCAGCCCTCGGTTGACAGCGTCCTACGAGCAGTACTTC

d_call: .
clone_size: .
v_call: TRBV6-6
j_call: TRBJ1-3
cdr3_aa: CASSSQGLSGNTIYF
cdr3_nt: TGTGCCAGCAGTTCACAGGGCCTCTCTGGAAACACCATATATTTT

d_call: .
clone_size: once
v_call: TRBV2
j_call: TRBJ2-2
cdr3_aa: CASSGGEVVPGELFF
cdr3_nt: TGTGCCAGCAGTGGGGGGGAAGTGGTCCCCGGGGAGCTGTTTTTT

d_call: .
clone_size: .
v_call: TRBV6-1
j_call: TRBJ1-2
cdr3_aa: CASSDGTANYGYTF
cdr3_nt: TGTGCCAGCAGTGATGGGACGGCTAACTATGGCTACACCTTC

d_call: .
clone_size: .
v_call: TRBV5-6
j_call: TRBJ2-4
cdr3_aa: CASSSENIQYF
cdr3_nt: TGTGCCAGCAGCTCTGAAAACATTCAGTACTTC

d_call: .
clone_size: .
v_call: TRBV7-7
j_call: TRBJ2-2
cdr3_aa: CASSRTIATGELFF
cdr3_nt: TGTGCTAGCAGCCGGACTATAGCGACCGGGGAGCTGTTTTTT

d_call: TRBD2
clone_size: few
v_call: TRBV13
j_call: TRBJ2-1
cdr3_aa: CASSLASGAYNEQFF
cdr3_nt: TGTGCCAGCAGCTTAGCTAGCGGAGCCTACAATGAGCAGTTCTTC

d_call: .
clone_size: .
v_call: TRBV27
j_call: TRBJ1-6
cdr3_aa: CASSSILTGNSPLHF
cdr3_nt: TGTGCCAGCAGTTCCATCCTGACTGGGAATTCACCCCTCCACTTT